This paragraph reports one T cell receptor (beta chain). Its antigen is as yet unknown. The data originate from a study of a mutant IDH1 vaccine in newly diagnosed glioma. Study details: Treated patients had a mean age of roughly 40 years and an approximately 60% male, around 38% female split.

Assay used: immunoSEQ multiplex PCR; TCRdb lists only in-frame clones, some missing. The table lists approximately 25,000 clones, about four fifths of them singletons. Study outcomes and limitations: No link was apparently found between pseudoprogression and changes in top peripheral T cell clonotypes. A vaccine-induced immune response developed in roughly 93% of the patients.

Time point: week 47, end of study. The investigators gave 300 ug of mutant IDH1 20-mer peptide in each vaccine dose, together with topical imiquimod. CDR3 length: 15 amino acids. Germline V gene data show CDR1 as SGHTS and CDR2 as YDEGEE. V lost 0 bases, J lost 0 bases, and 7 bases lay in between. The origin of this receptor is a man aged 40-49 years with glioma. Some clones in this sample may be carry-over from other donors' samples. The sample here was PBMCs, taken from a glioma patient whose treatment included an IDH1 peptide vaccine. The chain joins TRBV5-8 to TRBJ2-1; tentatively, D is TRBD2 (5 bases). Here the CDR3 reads CASSLVALSYNEQFF. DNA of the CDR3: TGTGCCAGCAGCTTGGTAGCGCTCTCCTACAATGAGCAGTTCTTC.